The 8 T cell receptor beta chains presented below share a single source sample, sequenced in a study of identifying expanded T cells in peripheral blood. This table comes from immunoSEQ multiplex PCR, and its TCRdb copy is limited to in-frame clones, with some not included. The sample has some 100,000 clones; approximately 89% are singletons. The material sequenced was blood. These receptors all come from a person between 18 and 75 years old in good health.

This rearrangement joins TRBV7-2 to TRBJ2-5; 7 bases agree with TRBD1. V lost 1 base and J lost 5; bases outside the gene matches: 4. CDR3 size: 14 residues. The germline CDR1 and CDR2 sequences are SGHTA and FQGNSA. The DNA for the CDR3 is TGTGCCAGCAGCTTAGTACAGGGGCGGGAGACCCAGTACTTC. Translation: CASSLVQGRETQYF.

The rearrangement uses TRBV6-1 and TRBJ1-6; TRBD1 is a possible D gene (6 bases). The CDR3 is 15 residues long. V was pared by 6 bases and J by 6 bases, with 15 bases between. Per the germline V gene, CDR1 is MNHNS and CDR2 is SASEGT. The CDR3 DNA follows: TGTGCCAGCAGCGCTACAGGGATTCTTAATTCACCCCTCCACTTT. It codes for CASSATGILNSPLHF.

Only one count was recorded for this clone. This chain joins TRBV14 and TRBJ2-2; tentatively, D is TRBD1 (5 bases). The germline gives CDR1 SGHDN, CDR2 FVKESK. The CDR3 runs 17 residues. Trimming cost V 3 bases and J 5 bases, with 19 bases left between them. The DNA for the CDR3 is TGTGCCAGCAGCCACCGACCAGGGCCCCGGCGGACCGGGGAGCTGTTTTTT. Residues: CASSHRPGPRRTGELFF.

The chain recombines TRBV4-1 with TRBJ2-4; 8 bases line up with TRBD2. Germline V lookup: CDR1 MGHRA, CDR2 YSYEKL. There are 16 residues in the CDR3. V lost 0 bases and J lost 7; bases outside the gene matches: 8. DNA of the CDR3: TGCGCCAGCAGCCAAGATAGACGGGAGGGCCGTAACATTCAGTACTTC. Its translation: CASSQDRREGRNIQYF.

V gene TRBV19 combines with J gene TRBJ1-3; TRBD1 is a possible D gene (6 bases). Per the germline V gene, CDR1 is LNHDA and CDR2 is SQIVND (reference sequence). CDR3 size: 15 residues. The ends were cut back, 6 bases at V and 2 bases at J, with 14 bases in the middle. The CDR3 DNA sequence: TGTGCCAGTAGCTCGTCAGGGGTTGCTGGAAACACCATATATTTT. It encodes CASSSSGVAGNTIYF. Using reference TRBV19 and TRBJ1-3 for the parts outside the CDR3, the full variable domain is DGGITQSPKYLFRKEGQNVTLSCEQNLNHDAMYWYRQDPGQGLRLIYYSQIVNDFQKGDIAEGYSVSREKKESFPLTVTSAQKNPTAFYLCASSSSGVAGNTIYFGEGSWLTVV.

This rearrangement joins TRBV7-9 to TRBJ2-7, with D possibly being TRBD1 (6 bases). The germline gives CDR1 SEHNR, CDR2 FQNEAQ (reference sequence). Trimming pared 3 bases from V and 1 base from J, leaving 16 bases between. This CDR3 comprises 16 residues. DNA for the CDR3: TGTGCCAGCAGCTTTCCCCCCGGACAGCTTTCCTACGAGCAGTACTTC. Its protein is CASSFPPGQLSYEQYF. Variable domain in full (rest from reference TRBV7-9 and TRBJ2-7): DTGVSQNPRHKITKRGQNVTFRCDPISEHNRLYWYRQTLGQGPEFLTYFQNEAQLEKSRLLSDRFSAERPKGSFSTLEIQRTEQGDSAMYLCASSFPPGQLSYEQYFGPGTRLTVT.

This chain uses TRBV2 with TRBJ1-2; no clear D gene. Germline V lookup: CDR1 SNHLY, CDR2 FYNNEI. Between the trimmed V and J ends, which lost 6 bases and 5 bases, there was a span of 7 bases. The CDR3 covers 11 residues. CDR3 protein: CASRGGYGYTF. The CDR3 DNA follows: TGTGCCAGCAGGGGAGGATATGGCTACACCTTC.

The rearrangement links TRBV10-3 to TRBJ1-2; D gene uncertain. The V gene's germline CDR1 is ENHRY and CDR2 SYGVKD. Trimming left V 0 bases short and J 2 bases short, with 10 bases between. The CDR3 is made up of 15 amino acids. The CDR3 coding sequence is TGTGCCATCAGTGAGTCAGTGGCACCCAACTATGGCTACACCTTC. Translated, it gives CAISESVAPNYGYTF.